What follows are 29 T cell receptor beta chains derived from one specimen sequenced in a study of OX40 agonist ivuxolimab in advanced cancers. Library generation was performed with the immunoSEQ multiplex PCR assay. TCRdb took over this immuneACCESS table, retaining in-frame rearrangements with V and J assigned. Such tables are incomplete; in checked studies, under half of the missing clones stem from an unresolved V gene, and the remainder is unexplained. This sample is represented by 100,000 or so clones; 92% of them were singletons. Together, the top ten hold 3% to 3.5% of the sample. Sequenced here: CD4+ or CD8+ T cells sorted from blood, sampled in a trial of the OX40 agonist ivuxolimab. The receptors originated from an adult with an advanced solid tumor such as melanoma, head and neck, liver or kidney cancer.

This sequence joins TRBV11-2 and TRBJ1-3, with D uncertain. V was pared by 3 bases and J by 2 bases, with 14 bases between. There are 16 residues in the CDR3. Looked up from germline, CDR1 is SGHAT and CDR2 is FQNNGV. CDR3 in DNA: TGTGCCAGCAGCTTGAGCGGGCTTCACCCTGGAAACACCATATATTTT. This codes for CASSLSGLHPGNTIYF.

The V gene is TRBV9, the J gene TRBJ1-2; tentatively, D is TRBD1 (5 bases). Germline V gives CDR1 SGDLS, CDR2 YYNGEE. With 9 bases removed from V and 2 bases from J, the gap between germline ends came to 17 bases. This CDR3 has 14 amino acids. Here the CDR3 reads CATGAPGENYGYTF. The CDR3 region has the DNA TGTGCCACCGGGGCCCCCGGGGAAAACTATGGCTACACCTTC.

This chain connects TRBV6-5 to TRBJ1-5, with 7 positions matching TRBD1. The junction had 4 bases not matched to a gene; V was cut back by 7 bases and J by 4 bases. From germline, CDR1 is MNHEY and CDR2 SVGAGI. The CDR3 consists of 13 residues. CDR3 DNA: TGTGCCAGCACACAGGGGCGAAATCAGCCCCAGCATTTT. Translating it yields CASTQGRNQPQHF.

DNA for the CDR3: TGTGCCAGCAGAGGAATAGGCGGTAGCTCCTATAATTCACCCCTCCACTTT. Protein product: CASRGIGGSSYNSPLHF. This chain uses TRBV27 with TRBJ1-6; D is unclear. V lost 6 bases, J lost 0 bases, and 15 bases lay in between. CDR1 is MNHEY and CDR2 is SMNVEV in the germline V gene (reference sequence). This CDR3 is built from 17 residues.

Notes on this clone: One junction end disagrees with the germline gene, perhaps due to a read error. The chain carries TRBV9 and TRBJ2-1; D may be TRBD1 (6 bases). In germline, CDR1 is SGDLS, CDR2 YYNGEE. The CDR3 has 17 amino acids. In DNA, the CDR3 is TGTGCCAGCAGCGAGAGCCTCGGGACATCCTCCGACAATGAGCAGTTCTTC. Amino acid sequence: CASSESLGTSSDNEQFF. The full variable domain, its missing parts supplied by reference TRBV9 and TRBJ2-1, is DSGVTQTPKHLITATGQRVTLRCSPRSGDLSVYWYQQSLDQGLQFLIQYYNGEERAKGNILERFSAQQFPDLHSELNLSSLELGDSALYFCASSESLGTSSDNEQFFGPGTRLTVL.

The rearrangement links TRBV5-6 to TRBJ2-2; either TRBD1 or TRBD2 may supply D (5 bases each). With 0 bases removed from V and 5 bases from J, the gap between germline ends came to 11 bases. The length of the CDR3 is 15 residues. The germline gives CDR1 SGHDT, CDR2 YYEEEE. The CDR3 reads CASSLGGPGTGELFF. The CDR3 region has the DNA TGTGCCAGCAGCTTGGGGGGACCGGGGACCGGGGAGCTGTTTTTT.

The V and J genes are TRBV5-1 and TRBJ2-2; TRBD1 matches 8 bases. Germline CDR1 SGHRS, CDR2 YFSETQ. This CDR3 is 17 amino acids long. V shed 1 base and J 1 base; nucleotides not matched to a gene: 6. CDR3 amino acids: CASSLRMGTGNTGELFF. The CDR3 region has the DNA TGCGCCAGCAGCTTGAGGATGGGGACAGGGAACACCGGGGAGCTGTTTTTT.

This clone was detected only once. V is TRBV27 and J is TRBJ1-4; TRBD1 agrees at 9 bases. The V segment lost 5 bases and the J segment 3 bases; nucleotides outside the gene matches: 4. The CDR3 has 15 amino acids. CDR1 and CDR2 (germline): MNHEY, SMNVEV (reference sequence). CDR3 loop: CASSITGGSNEKLFF. The CDR3 DNA is TGTGCCAGCAGTATAACAGGGGGCTCTAATGAAAAACTGTTTTTT.

The gene calls are TRBV6-5 and TRBJ2-5, with 9 bases identical to TRBD2. The CDR3 sequence is 15 residues long. The trim removed 5 bases at V and 2 bases at J, leaving 6 bases unmatched. Germline-derived CDR1 and CDR2 are MNHEY and SVGAGI. CDR3 bases: TGTGCCAGCAGTCCATTAGCGGGGGATCAAGAGACCCAGTACTTC. This encodes CASSPLAGDQETQYF.

The CDR3 is CASTSFSSREPGNTIYF. The CDR3 DNA follows: TGTGCCAGCACCTCGTTTTCCTCGAGGGAACCTGGAAACACCATATATTTT. The genes are TRBV5-8 and TRBJ1-3; D gene unclear. Trimming took 6 bases from V and 2 from J, leaving 21 bases between them. CDR3 length equals 17 residues. Per germline, CDR1 SGHTS and CDR2 YDEGEE.

The chain combines TRBV9 with TRBJ2-7; D possibly corresponds to TRBD2 (5 bases). This CDR3 is built from 14 residues. The germline V gene encodes CDR1 SGDLS and CDR2 YYNGEE. The V end lost 2 bases, the J end lost 2 bases, and 11 bases lay between the germline ends. As DNA, the CDR3 is TGTGCCAGCAGCGTTGACACTAGACCCTACGAGCAGTACTTC. This encodes CASSVDTRPYEQYF.

The V gene is TRBV29-1, the J gene TRBJ1-1; maybe TRBD1 (5 bases). Germline V gene sequence: CDR1 SQVTM, CDR2 ANQGSEA. This CDR3 is 16 amino acids long. Trimming stripped 1 base from V and 3 bases from J, with 18 bases between. The CDR3 DNA follows: TGCAGCGTTGAAGGGGGCCCGGATAGGTCGGACACTGAAGCTTTCTTT. The encoded protein is CSVEGGPDRSDTEAFF.

The count of this clone is one. The chain carries TRBV19 and TRBJ1-1, with D uncertain. CDR3 length: 15 residues. Between the trimmed V and J ends, which lost 2 bases and 1 base, there was a span of 11 bases. Per germline, CDR1 LNHDA and CDR2 SQIVND (reference sequence). The DNA for the CDR3 is TGTGCCAGTAGTATACCAGGCCCTCGGAACACTGAAGCTTTCTTT. As protein: CASSIPGPRNTEAFF.

This chain joins TRBV9 and TRBJ1-1; unclear D gene. CDR3 length: 13 amino acids. Trimming removed 2 bases from V and 1 base from J, with 6 bases in between. Germline V CDR1 and CDR2: SGDLS, YYNGEE. The CDR3 sequence: CASSVSRNTEAFF. Written as DNA, the CDR3 is TGTGCCAGCAGCGTCTCCCGGAACACTGAAGCTTTCTTT.

This chain links TRBV6-5 with TRBJ1-2; weak D call: TRBD1 (5 bases). The CDR3 length is 14 residues. V lost 4 bases and J 3 bases, leaving 12 bases between the germline ends. Germline V CDR1 and CDR2: MNHEY, SVGAGI. The chain's CDR3 is CASSSPDIYYGYTF. DNA for the CDR3: TGTGCCAGCAGTTCCCCGGACATCTACTATGGCTACACCTTC.

V usage is TRBV14 and J usage is TRBJ2-7, with 7 bases matching TRBD2. Germline-derived CDR1 and CDR2 are SGHDN and FVKESK. The CDR3 sequence is 15 residues long. The ends lost 1 base at V and 3 bases at J; junction bases unmatched: 6. The CDR3 nucleotides are TGTGCCAGCAGCCAAGGGTGGGGGGGTAACTACGAGCAGTACTTC. It encodes CASSQGWGGNYEQYF.

The rearrangement links TRBV27 to TRBJ2-7, with D perhaps TRBD2 (6 bases). The CDR3 sequence is 13 residues long. With 8 bases removed from V and 1 base from J, the gap between germline ends came to 12 bases. Germline values: CDR1 MNHEY, CDR2 SMNVEV (reference sequence). For the CDR3, the DNA is TGTGCCAGCGGGGGACTCGGATCCTACGAGCAGTACTTC. Protein sequence: CASGGLGSYEQYF.

The J gene is TRBJ2-3, the V gene TRBV4-1; D may be TRBD2 (6 bases). V was clipped by 1 base and J by 2 bases, with 10 bases between them. The CDR3 runs 15 residues. Germline V gene sequence: CDR1 MGHRA, CDR2 YSYEKL. The CDR3 DNA reads TGCGCCAGCAGCCAAGTGACTAGTTACACAGATACGCAGTATTTT. Translation gives CASSQVTSYTDTQYF.

This chain links TRBV6-5 with TRBJ2-2; TRBD1 aligns across 7 bases. V shed 2 bases and J 4 bases; nucleotides not matched to a gene: 1. Per germline, CDR1 MNHEY and CDR2 SVGAGI. This CDR3 is 14 amino acids long. For the CDR3, the DNA is TGTGCCAGCAGTTACGGGGACAGCACCGGGGAGCTGTTTTTT. This encodes CASSYGDSTGELFF.

This rearrangement joins TRBV4-3 to TRBJ1-4; 11 nucleotides line up with TRBD1. The CDR3 is 15 residues long. CDR1 and CDR2 (germline): LGHNA, YSLEER. V was clipped by 3 bases and J by 7 bases; unmatched bases: 4. The CDR3 loop reads CASSQDRGLVEKLFF. CDR3 in DNA: TGCGCCAGCAGCCAGGACAGGGGGCTCGTTGAAAAACTGTTTTTT.

The V gene is TRBV4-1, the J gene TRBJ2-7; TRBD1 aligns across 8 bases. The CDR3 loop spans 15 amino acids. Germline assignment: CDR1 MGHRA and CDR2 YSYEKL. The trim removed 1 base at V and 5 bases at J, leaving 7 bases unmatched. CDR3 amino acids: CASSQVHPTGDEQYF. The CDR3, as DNA: TGCGCCAGCAGCCAAGTCCACCCGACAGGGGACGAGCAGTACTTC.

The genes are TRBV30 and TRBJ2-7, with D perhaps TRBD1 (5 bases). The CDR3 totals 13 residues. The V gene lost 4 bases and the J gene lost 3 bases, with 13 bases spanning the gap. Germline loops: CDR1 GTSNPN, CDR2 SVGIG (reference sequence). The CDR3 spells CAWMGLQGYEQYF. The CDR3 nucleotides are TGTGCCTGGATGGGTCTGCAGGGCTACGAGCAGTACTTC.

The J gene is TRBJ2-7, the V gene TRBV27; the D gene is possibly TRBD2 (7 bases). Germline-derived CDR1 and CDR2 are MNHEY and SMNVEV (reference sequence). The CDR3 sequence is 14 residues long. Deletions cut 5 bases from V and 2 bases from J, with 13 bases between. The chain's CDR3 is CASSQTGRAYEQYF. CDR3 DNA: TGTGCCAGCAGTCAAACAGGGAGGGCCTACGAGCAGTACTTC.

J is TRBJ2-7 and V is TRBV6-5; no reliable D call. There are 14 residues in the CDR3. V lost 6 bases and J lost 4, with 16 bases in between. Germline lookup yields CDR1 MNHEY and CDR2 SVGAGI. The CDR3 DNA sequence: TGTGCCAGCAGGCCGGAATGGGCTCGGTACGAGCAGTACTTC. Its translation is CASRPEWARYEQYF.

The V and J genes are TRBV10-3 and TRBJ2-1, with no clear D. This CDR3 region has 13 residues. V was clipped by 6 bases and J by 5 bases, with 11 bases between them. Per germline, CDR1 ENHRY and CDR2 SYGVKD. For the CDR3, the DNA is TGTGCCATCAGCATAAAGGGCCACAATGAGCAGTTCTTC. Translated, it gives CAISIKGHNEQFF.

This rearrangement joins TRBV9 to TRBJ2-3; D is perhaps TRBD1 (5 bases). Germline values: CDR1 SGDLS, CDR2 YYNGEE. This CDR3 is built from 15 residues. V was trimmed by 0 bases and J by 4 bases, leaving 12 bases between them. DNA of the CDR3: TGTGCCAGCAGCGTAGGGCAGGGCGCACCAGATACGCAGTATTTT. Protein sequence: CASSVGQGAPDTQYF.

This chain uses TRBV9 with TRBJ1-1, with D perhaps matching TRBD1 (5 bases). The ends were cut back, 0 bases at V and 5 bases at J, with 11 bases in the middle. The CDR3 sequence is 14 residues long. Germline V gene sequence: CDR1 SGDLS, CDR2 YYNGEE. CDR3 coding DNA: TGTGCCAGCAGCGTAGAAGGTGGGGGTACTGAAGCTTTCTTT. This gives the protein CASSVEGGGTEAFF.

This clone has just one count. The chain employs TRBV27 and TRBJ2-1; TRBD2 is a possible D gene (6 bases). Trimming took off 7 bases at V and 9 bases at J, with 16 bases between the two ends. The CDR3 has 13 amino acids. CDR1 and CDR2 (germline): MNHEY, SMNVEV (reference sequence). The CDR3 region has the DNA TGTGCCAGCACCGCAGGAGGGGTTGGTGAGCAGTTCTTC. Translation gives CASTAGGVGEQFF.

V is TRBV5-8 and J is TRBJ2-1; TRBD2 aligns across 7 bases. There are 14 residues in the CDR3. V was pared by 9 bases and J by 6 bases, with 12 bases of the junction left unmatched. CDR1 and CDR2 from the germline V gene are SGHTS and YDEGEE. This CDR3 reads CATGSTSTGNEQFF. As DNA, the CDR3 is TGTGCCACCGGATCGACTAGCACCGGCAATGAGCAGTTCTTC.